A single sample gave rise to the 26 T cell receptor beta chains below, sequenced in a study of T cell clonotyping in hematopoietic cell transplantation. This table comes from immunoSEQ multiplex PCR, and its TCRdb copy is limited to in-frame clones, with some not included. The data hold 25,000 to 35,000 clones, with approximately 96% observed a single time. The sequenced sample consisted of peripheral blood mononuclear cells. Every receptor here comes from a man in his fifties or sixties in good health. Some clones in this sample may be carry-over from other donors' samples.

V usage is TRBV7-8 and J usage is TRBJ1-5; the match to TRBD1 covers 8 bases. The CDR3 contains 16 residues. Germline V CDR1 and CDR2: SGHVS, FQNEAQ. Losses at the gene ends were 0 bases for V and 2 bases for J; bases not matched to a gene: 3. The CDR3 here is CASSLALGQGNQPQHF. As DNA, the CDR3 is TGTGCCAGCAGCTTAGCTCTGGGACAGGGCAATCAGCCCCAGCATTTT.

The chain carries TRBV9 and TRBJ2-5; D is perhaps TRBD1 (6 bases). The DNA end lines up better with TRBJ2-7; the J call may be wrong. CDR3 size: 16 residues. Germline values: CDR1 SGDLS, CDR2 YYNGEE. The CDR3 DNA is TGTGCCAGCAGCGTAGCTACAGGGCCAAGCTCCTACGAGCAGTACTTC. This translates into CASSVATGPSSYEQYF.

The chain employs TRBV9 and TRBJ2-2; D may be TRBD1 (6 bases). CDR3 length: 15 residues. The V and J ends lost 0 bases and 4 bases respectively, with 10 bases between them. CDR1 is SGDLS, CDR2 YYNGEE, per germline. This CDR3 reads CASSVVGGFTGELFF. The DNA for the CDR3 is TGTGCCAGCAGCGTAGTAGGGGGTTTCACCGGGGAGCTGTTTTTT. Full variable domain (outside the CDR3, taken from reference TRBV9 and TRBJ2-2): DSGVTQTPKHLITATGQRVTLRCSPRSGDLSVYWYQQSLDQGLQFLIQYYNGEERAKGNILERFSAQQFPDLHSELNLSSLELGDSALYFCASSVVGGFTGELFFGEGSRLTVL.

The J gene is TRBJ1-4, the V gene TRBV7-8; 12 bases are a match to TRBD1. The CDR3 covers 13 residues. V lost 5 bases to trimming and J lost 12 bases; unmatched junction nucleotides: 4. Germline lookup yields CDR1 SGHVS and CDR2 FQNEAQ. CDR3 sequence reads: CASSAGQGAELFF. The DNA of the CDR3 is TGTGCCAGCAGCGCGGGACAGGGGGCCGAACTGTTTTTT.

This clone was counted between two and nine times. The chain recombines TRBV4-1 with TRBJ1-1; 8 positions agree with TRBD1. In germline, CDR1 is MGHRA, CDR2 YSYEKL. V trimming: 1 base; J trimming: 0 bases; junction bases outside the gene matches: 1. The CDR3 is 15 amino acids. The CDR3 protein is CASSQAGGVNTEAFF. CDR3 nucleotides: TGCGCCAGCAGCCAAGCAGGGGGCGTGAACACTGAAGCTTTCTTT.

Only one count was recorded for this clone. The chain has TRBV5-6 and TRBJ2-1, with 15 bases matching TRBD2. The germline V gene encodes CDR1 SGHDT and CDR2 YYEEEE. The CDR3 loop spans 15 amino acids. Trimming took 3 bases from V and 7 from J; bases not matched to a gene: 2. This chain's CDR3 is CASSSGTSGGNEQFF. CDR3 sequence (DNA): TGTGCCAGCAGCTCAGGGACTAGCGGGGGGAATGAGCAGTTCTTC.

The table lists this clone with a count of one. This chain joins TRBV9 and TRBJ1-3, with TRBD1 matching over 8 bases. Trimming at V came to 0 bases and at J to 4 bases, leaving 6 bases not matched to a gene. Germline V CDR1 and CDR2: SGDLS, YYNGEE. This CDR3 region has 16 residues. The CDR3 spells CASSVDQGALGNTIYF. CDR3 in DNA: TGTGCCAGCAGCGTAGACCAGGGGGCGCTGGGAAACACCATATATTTT.

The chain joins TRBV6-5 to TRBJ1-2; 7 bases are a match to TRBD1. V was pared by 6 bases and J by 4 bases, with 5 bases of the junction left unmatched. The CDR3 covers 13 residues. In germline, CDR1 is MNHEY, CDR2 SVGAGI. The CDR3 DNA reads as TGTGCCAGCAGGGAGGGACAGTTCTATGGCTACACCTTC. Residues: CASREGQFYGYTF.

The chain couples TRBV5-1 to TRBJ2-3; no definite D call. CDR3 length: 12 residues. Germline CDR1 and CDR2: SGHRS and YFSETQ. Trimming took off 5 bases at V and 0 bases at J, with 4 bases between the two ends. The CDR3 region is CASRLSTDTQYF. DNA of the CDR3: TGCGCCAGCAGACTAAGCACAGATACGCAGTATTTT. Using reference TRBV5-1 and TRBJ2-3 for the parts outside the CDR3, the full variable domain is KAGVTQTPRYLIKTRGQQVTLSCSPISGHRSVSWYQQTPGQGLQFLFEYFSETQRNKGNFPGRFSGRQFSNSRSEMNVSTLELGDSALYLCASRLSTDTQYFGPGTRLTVL.

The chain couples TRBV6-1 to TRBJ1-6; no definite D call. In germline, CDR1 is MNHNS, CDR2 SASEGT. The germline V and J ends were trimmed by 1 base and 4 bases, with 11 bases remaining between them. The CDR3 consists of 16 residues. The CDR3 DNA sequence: TGTGCCAGCAGTGAAGTGGGGAAACCTTATAATTCACCCCTCCACTTT. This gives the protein CASSEVGKPYNSPLHF.

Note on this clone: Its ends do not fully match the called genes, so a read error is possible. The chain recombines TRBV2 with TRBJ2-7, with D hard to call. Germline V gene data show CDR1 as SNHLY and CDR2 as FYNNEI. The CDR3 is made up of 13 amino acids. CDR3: CASSEGYNYEQYF. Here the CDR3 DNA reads TGTGCCAGCAGCGAAGGGTACAACTACGAGCAGTACTTC.

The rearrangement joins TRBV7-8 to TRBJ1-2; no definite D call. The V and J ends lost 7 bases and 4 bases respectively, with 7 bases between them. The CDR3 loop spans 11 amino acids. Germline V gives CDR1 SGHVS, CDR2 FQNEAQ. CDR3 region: CASNLGYGYTF. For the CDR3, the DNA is TGTGCCAGCAACCTCGGCTATGGCTACACCTTC. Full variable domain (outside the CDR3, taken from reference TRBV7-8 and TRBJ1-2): GAGVSQSPRYKVAKRGQDVALRCDPISGHVSLFWYQQALGQGPEFLTYFQNEAQLDKSGLPSDRFFAERPEGSVSTLKIQRTQQEDSAVYLCASNLGYGYTFGSGTRLTVV.

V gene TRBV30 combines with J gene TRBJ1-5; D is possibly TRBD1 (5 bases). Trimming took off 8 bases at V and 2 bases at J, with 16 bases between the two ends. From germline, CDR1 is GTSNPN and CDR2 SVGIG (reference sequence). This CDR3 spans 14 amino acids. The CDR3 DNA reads TGTGCCGTGGGACCTGGCCGGGGCAATCAGCCCCAGCATTTT. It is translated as CAVGPGRGNQPQHF.

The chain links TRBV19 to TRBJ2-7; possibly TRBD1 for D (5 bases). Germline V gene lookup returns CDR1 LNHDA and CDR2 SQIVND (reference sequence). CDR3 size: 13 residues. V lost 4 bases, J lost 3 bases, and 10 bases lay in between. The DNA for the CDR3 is TGTGCCAGTAGTACGATACAGGACTACGAGCAGTACTTC. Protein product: CASSTIQDYEQYF. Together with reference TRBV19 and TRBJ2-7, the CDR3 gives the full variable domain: DGGITQSPKYLFRKEGQNVTLSCEQNLNHDAMYWYRQDPGQGLRLIYYSQIVNDFQKGDIAEGYSVSREKKESFPLTVTSAQKNPTAFYLCASSTIQDYEQYFGPGTRLTVT.

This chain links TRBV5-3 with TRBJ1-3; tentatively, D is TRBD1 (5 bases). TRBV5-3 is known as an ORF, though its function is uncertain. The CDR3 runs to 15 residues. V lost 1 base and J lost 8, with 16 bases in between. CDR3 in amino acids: CARSLPAFMGDTIYF. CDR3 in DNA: TGTGCCAGAAGCTTGCCAGCGTTTATGGGGGACACCATATATTTT.

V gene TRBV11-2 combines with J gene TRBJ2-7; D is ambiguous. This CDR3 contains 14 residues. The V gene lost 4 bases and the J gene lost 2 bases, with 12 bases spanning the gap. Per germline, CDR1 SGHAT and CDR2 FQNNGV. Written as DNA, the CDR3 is TGTGCCAGCAGCTCCACACATAATACCTACGAGCAGTACTTC. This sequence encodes CASSSTHNTYEQYF. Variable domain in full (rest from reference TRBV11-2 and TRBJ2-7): EAGVAQSPRYKIIEKRQSVAFWCNPISGHATLYWYQQILGQGPKLLIQFQNNGVVDDSQLPKDRFSAERLKGVDSTLKIQPAKLEDSAVYLCASSSTHNTYEQYFGPGTRLTVT.

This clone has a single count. The CDR3 region has the DNA TGCGCCAGCAGCCAAGATGTAGCGGGACGGAGGAACCGGGGCGATGGCTACACCTTC. Its translation is CASSQDVAGRRNRGDGYTF. The chain recombines TRBV4-3 with TRBJ1-2; possibly TRBD1 for D (5 bases). V was trimmed by 0 bases and J by 6 bases, leaving 26 bases between them. Germline CDR1 is LGHNA and CDR2 is YSLEER. This CDR3 has 19 residues.

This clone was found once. The CDR3 DNA follows: TGTGCCAGCAGCCGAAACGCACGTAACAGAACGGGGGGCTACACCTTC. It encodes CASSRNARNRTGGYTF. The rearrangement links TRBV5-4 to TRBJ1-2; no reliable D call. V was clipped by 4 bases and J by 8 bases, with 24 bases between them. The CDR3 spans 16 residues. Germline CDR1 SGHNT, CDR2 YYREEE (reference sequence).

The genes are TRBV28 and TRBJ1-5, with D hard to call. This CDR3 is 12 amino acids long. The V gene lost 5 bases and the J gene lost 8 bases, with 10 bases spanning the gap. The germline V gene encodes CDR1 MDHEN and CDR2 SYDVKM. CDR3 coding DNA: TGTGCCAGCAGTAGAGAATCAGAGCCCCAGCATTTT. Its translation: CASSRESEPQHF.

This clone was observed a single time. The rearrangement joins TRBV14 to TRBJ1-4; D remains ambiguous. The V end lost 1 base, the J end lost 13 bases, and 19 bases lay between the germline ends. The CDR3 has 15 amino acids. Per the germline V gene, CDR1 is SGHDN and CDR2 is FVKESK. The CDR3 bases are TGTGCCAGCAGCCAAGCCGATTGGGTACAAGGAGGACTGTTTTTT. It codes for CASSQADWVQGGLFF.

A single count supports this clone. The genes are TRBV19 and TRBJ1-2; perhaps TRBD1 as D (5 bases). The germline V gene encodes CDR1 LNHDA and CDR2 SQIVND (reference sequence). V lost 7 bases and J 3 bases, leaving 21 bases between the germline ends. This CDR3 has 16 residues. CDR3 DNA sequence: TGTGCCAGTAACTCCGGGACCCCCCGGGGCGACTATGGCTACACCTTC. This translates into CASNSGTPRGDYGYTF.

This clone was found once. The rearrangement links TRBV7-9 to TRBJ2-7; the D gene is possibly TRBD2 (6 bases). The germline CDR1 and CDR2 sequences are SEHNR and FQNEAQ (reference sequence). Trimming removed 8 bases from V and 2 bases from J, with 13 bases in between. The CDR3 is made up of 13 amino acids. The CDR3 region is CASLAWGAYEQYF. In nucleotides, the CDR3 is TGTGCCAGCCTGGCTTGGGGGGCCTACGAGCAGTACTTC.

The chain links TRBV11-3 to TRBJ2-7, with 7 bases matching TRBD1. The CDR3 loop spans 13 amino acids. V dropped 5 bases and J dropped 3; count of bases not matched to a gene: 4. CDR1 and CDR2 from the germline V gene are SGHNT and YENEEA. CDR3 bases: TGTGCCAGCAGCACAGGGGACCGCTACGAGCAGTACTTC. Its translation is CASSTGDRYEQYF.

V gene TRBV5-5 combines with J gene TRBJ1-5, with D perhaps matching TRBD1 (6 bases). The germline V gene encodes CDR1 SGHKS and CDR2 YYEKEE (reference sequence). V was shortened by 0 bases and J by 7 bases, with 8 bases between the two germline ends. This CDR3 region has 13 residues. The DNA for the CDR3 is TGTGCCAGCAGCTTGGTGGACAGCCAGCCCCAGCATTTT. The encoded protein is CASSLVDSQPQHF.

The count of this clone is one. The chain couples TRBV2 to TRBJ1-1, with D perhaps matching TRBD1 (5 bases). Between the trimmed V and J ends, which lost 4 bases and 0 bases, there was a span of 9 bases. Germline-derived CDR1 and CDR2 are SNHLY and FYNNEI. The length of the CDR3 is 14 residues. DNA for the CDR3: TGTGCCAGCAGTGTCCAGGGTCTGAACACTGAAGCTTTCTTT. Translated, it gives CASSVQGLNTEAFF.

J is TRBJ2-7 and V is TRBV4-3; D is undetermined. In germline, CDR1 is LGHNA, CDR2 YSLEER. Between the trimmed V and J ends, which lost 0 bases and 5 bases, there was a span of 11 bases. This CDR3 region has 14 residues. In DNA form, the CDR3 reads TGCGCCAGCAGCCAAGATCTCGAGGTCCACGAGCAGTACTTC. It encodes CASSQDLEVHEQYF.